This record concerns one T cell receptor (beta chain) sequence. Authors' data handling: It was from reference gene primer amplification that nucleated cell counts were estimated. Assay: immunoSEQ multiplex PCR; the TCRdb copy retains only in-frame clones and omits some. Clone size and V and J calls were adopted from that table, with D and trimming inferred from the DNA. Among about 60,000 clones listed, roughly 88% were seen once. The data were taken from a study of blood T cell repertoires in COVID-19. On the study more broadly: Acute and convalescent COVID-19 specimens originated in the United States, Italy and Spain. T cells, B-cell-depleted T cells, or PBMCs provided the cDNA or gDNA that served as material.

This sequence was found in a man in his 70s with acute or convalescent COVID-19. Sample: peripheral blood.

CDR3 nucleotide sequence: TGTGCCAGCAGCCCCGAGGGAAGGATTAGAGGCGAGACCCAGTACTTC. The encoded protein is CASSPEGRIRGETQYF. The chain has TRBV7-2 and TRBJ2-5; D might be TRBD2 (5 bases). The CDR3 sequence is 16 residues long. Trimming removed 5 bases from V and 5 bases from J, with 21 bases in between. CDR1 is SGHTA, CDR2 FQGNSA, per germline. Using reference TRBV7-2 and TRBJ2-5 for the parts outside the CDR3, the full variable domain is GAGVSQSPSNKVTEKGKDVELRCDPISGHTALYWYRQSLGQGLEFLIYFQGNSAPDKSGLPSDRFSAERTGGSVSTLTIQRTQQEDSAVYLCASSPEGRIRGETQYFGPGTRLLVL.